This T cell receptor beta chain stems from a study of brain T cells in children with intractable seizures. Findings of the study overall: HCMV serostatus was not known, and viral specificity came from CDR3 similarity only. Pre-surgery blood may have been undersampled, hiding some clones.

Surgery cases with the highest brain T cell transcript signatures were chosen for sequencing. At least one anti-epileptic drug was given before surgery. TCRdb's table, derived via immunoSEQ multiplex PCR, lists solely in-frame clones and lacks some. Of some 62,000 clones listed, about 96% are singletons. The CDR3 is made up of 15 amino acids. With V trimmed by 4 bases and J by 3 bases, 6 bases remained unmatched. The germline CDR1 and CDR2 sequences are ENHRY and SYGVKD. On this clone: The antigen is unknown.

This sequence was found in a boy under two years old with focal cortical dysplasia and intractable seizures. This chain connects TRBV10-3 to TRBJ1-2, with TRBD1 identical over 9 bases. This specimen consisted of peripheral blood, obtained at surgery. CDR3 nucleotide sequence: TGTGCCATCAGTGCCCCCCGGGACAGGGACTATGGCTACACCTTC. This encodes CAISAPRDRDYGYTF.